The rows below give T cell receptor beta chains drawn from one sample of a study of naive and memory T cell subsets. TCRdb reprocessed the UMI-ligation and nested PCR reads via MiXCR and lists one record per CDR3 protein. This sample has 65,000 to 85,000 distinct CDR3 sequences, with around 13% found just once. Sequencing input: central memory CD4+ T cells from blood. The receptors here all came from a human donor in good health. The CDR3 runs from the conserved cysteine through the conserved F or W. D genes are given only for firm matches. Clone size, where shown, is once, few, many, or a class for clones that have expanded.

D gene	clone size	V gene	J gene	CDR3 protein	CDR3 DNA
TRBD1	few	TRBV20-1	TRBJ2-7	CSVGTGQNYEQYF	TGCAGTGTTGGGACAGGGCAAAACTACGAGCAGTACTTC
TRBD2	many	TRBV7-3	TRBJ2-3	CASSPGTSRGDTQYF	TGTGCCAGCAGCCCCGGGACTAGCAGGGGAGATACGCAGTATTTT
TRBD2	many	TRBV29-1	TRBJ2-5	CSVVNVGGVQETQYF	TGCAGCGTTGTAAACGTGGGAGGGGTACAAGAGACCCAGTACTTC
NA	NA	TRBV2	TRBJ2-2	CASSIQGPNTGELFF	TGTGCCAGCTCAATACAGGGTCCGAACACCGGGGAGCTGTTTTTT
NA	many	TRBV7-2	TRBJ2-3	CASSLEGRFTDTQYF	TGTGCCAGCAGCTTAGAAGGAAGATTCACAGATACGCAGTATTTT
NA	few	TRBV20-1	TRBJ2-1	CSAWGMSSYNEQFF	TGCAGTGCCTGGGGGATGAGCTCCTACAATGAGCAGTTCTTC
NA	NA	TRBV6-5	TRBJ1-4	CASSYSEGTLGEKLFF	TGTGCCAGCAGTTACTCGGAAGGGACGTTGGGAGAAAAACTGTTTTTT
TRBD2	NA	TRBV7-2	TRBJ2-3	CAGSSAGGLGDTQYF	TGTGCCGGCAGCTCAGCGGGAGGGCTGGGAGATACGCAGTATTTT
NA	NA	TRBV3-1	TRBJ2-1	CASSPQGTVGQFF	TGTGCCAGCAGCCCTCAGGGTACCGTCGGGCAGTTCTTC
NA	many	TRBV20-1	TRBJ2-1	CSARSSSSYNEQFF	TGCAGTGCTAGATCTAGTAGTTCCTACAATGAGCAGTTCTTC
NA	many	TRBV10-3	TRBJ2-7	CAISGTVSAYEQYF	TGTGCCATCAGTGGGACAGTTTCGGCCTACGAGCAGTACTTC
TRBD1	few	TRBV3-1	TRBJ1-1	CASSRSETGGAEAFF	TGTGCCAGCAGCCGTTCTGAGACAGGGGGTGCTGAAGCTTTCTTT
NA	few	TRBV5-1	TRBJ1-2	CASSLDRDGGYTF	TGCGCCAGCAGCTTGGACAGGGATGGAGGCTACACCTTC
TRBD1	few	TRBV5-5	TRBJ1-5	CASSLRPGQDSNQPQHF	TGTGCCAGCAGCTTGAGACCCGGACAGGATAGCAATCAGCCCCAGCATTTT
TRBD2	many	TRBV5-1	TRBJ2-1	CASSLGFSGGGDEQFF	TGCGCCAGCAGCTTGGGATTTAGCGGGGGAGGGGATGAGCAGTTCTTC
TRBD2	few	TRBV19	TRBJ2-5	CASSISGLAGQETQYF	TGTGCCAGTAGTATTTCGGGACTAGCGGGACAAGAGACCCAGTACTTC
NA	few	TRBV12-3/TRBV12-4	TRBJ2-1	CASSLQNGMSSYNEQFF	TGTGCCAGCAGTTTACAGAACGGGATGAGCTCCTACAATGAGCAGTTCTTC
NA	NA	TRBV21-1	TRBJ2-1	CASSNTNGKGSNEQFF	TGTGCCAGCAGCAACACAAACGGGAAGGGGTCCAATGAGCAGTTCTTC
TRBD1	NA	TRBV30	TRBJ2-6	CASLQGSGANVLTF	TGTGCCTCGCTACAGGGGTCTGGGGCCAACGTCCTGACTTTC
TRBD2	many	TRBV18	TRBJ2-1	CASSPRSREGQFF	TGTGCCAGCTCACCAAGGAGCAGGGAGGGGCAGTTCTTC
TRBD1	few	TRBV29-1	TRBJ1-3	CSAAGGTGNTIYF	TGCAGCGCCGCAGGGGGTACTGGAAACACCATATATTTT
TRBD2	many	TRBV6-5	TRBJ2-1	CASREAGGGYNEQFF	TGTGCCAGCAGAGAAGCGGGAGGAGGCTACAATGAGCAGTTCTTC
TRBD1	few	TRBV10-2	TRBJ1-5	CAIGTGNQPQHF	TGCGCCATCGGGACAGGTAATCAGCCCCAGCATTTT
TRBD2	NA	TRBV3-1	TRBJ2-1	CASSQDTGGYNEQFF	TGTGCCAGCAGCCAAGATACGGGAGGATACAATGAGCAGTTCTTC
NA	many	TRBV6-6	TRBJ2-3	CASSSQGVGGVRQYF	TGTGCCAGCAGTTCCCAGGGTGTAGGAGGTGTCCGGCAGTATTTT
NA	many	TRBV29-1	TRBJ2-1	CSWGRLGDEQFF	TGCAGCTGGGGTCGTCTCGGGGATGAGCAGTTCTTC
NA	NA	TRBV6-6	TRBJ2-3	CASRGTTKADTQYF	TGTGCCAGCAGGGGGACAACCAAGGCAGATACGCAGTATTTT